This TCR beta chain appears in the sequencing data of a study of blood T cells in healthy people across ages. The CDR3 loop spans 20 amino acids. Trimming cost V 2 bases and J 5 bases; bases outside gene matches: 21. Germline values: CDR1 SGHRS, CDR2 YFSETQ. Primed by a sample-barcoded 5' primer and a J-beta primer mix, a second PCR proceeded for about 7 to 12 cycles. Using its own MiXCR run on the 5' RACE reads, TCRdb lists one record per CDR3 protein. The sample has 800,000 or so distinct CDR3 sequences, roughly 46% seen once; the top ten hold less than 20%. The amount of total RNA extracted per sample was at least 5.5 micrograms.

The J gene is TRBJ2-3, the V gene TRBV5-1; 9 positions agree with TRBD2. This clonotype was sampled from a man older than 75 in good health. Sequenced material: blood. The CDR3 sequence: CASSFQGVGAGGRAKDTQYF. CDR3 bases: TGCGCCAGCAGCTTCCAAGGGGTTGGGGCTGGCGGGAGGGCCAAAGATACGCAGTATTTT. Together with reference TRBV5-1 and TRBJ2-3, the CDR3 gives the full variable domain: KAGVTQTPRYLIKTRGQQVTLSCSPISGHRSVSWYQQTPGQGLQFLFEYFSETQRNKGNFPGRFSGRQFSNSRSEMNVSTLELGDSALYLCASSFQGVGAGGRAKDTQYFGPGTRLTVL.